The 28 T cell receptor beta chains given below trace back to one sample, sequenced in a study of T cells after yellow fever vaccination (dated by TCRdb to the late 2010s). The treatment or condition label here, explained by the study, means: live attenuated yellow fever vaccine strain. To prepare the library, 5' RACE was applied. Sequencing relied on an Illumina HiSeq 2500. Clones were called with MiXCR by TCRdb after fastp trimmed the public reads at Q25, and only in-frame beta chains were retained. Duplicate CDR3 protein sequences are folded into a single record with the most common DNA and genes. Present in this sample are about 500,000 distinct CDR3 sequences, roughly a sixth of which were seen just once. Roughly 17% of the sample lies in the top ten. Sequencing used PBMCs, obtained roughly 5 days after the first yellow fever vaccination. Every receptor here comes from a man aged 18 to 29 who received the YFV17D yellow fever vaccine.

This clonotype has at least ten counts. The V gene is TRBV5-5, the J gene TRBJ2-2; D is undetermined. The CDR3 totals 13 residues. V lost 4 bases, J lost 3 bases, and 7 bases lay in between. Germline CDR1 is SGHKS and CDR2 is YYEKEE (reference sequence). The CDR3 region has the DNA TGTGCCAGCAGCGTGTTCCACACCGGGGAGCTGTTTTTT. This codes for CASSVFHTGELFF.

CDR3 DNA sequence: TGTGCCAGCAGCGACCGCGCAGGTTGGGTACATGAGCAGTTCTTC. Translating gives CASSDRAGWVHEQFF. This chain uses TRBV3-1 with TRBJ2-1; D gene ambiguous. From germline, CDR1 is LGHDT and CDR2 YNNKEL (reference sequence). V was clipped by 5 bases and J by 8 bases, with 19 bases between them. The CDR3 contains 15 residues.

The chain couples TRBV12-3 or TRBV12-4 to TRBJ2-7; tentatively, D is TRBD1 (5 bases). V was trimmed by 6 bases and J by 2 bases, leaving 8 bases between them. The CDR3 spans 12 residues. CDR3 in DNA: TGTGCCAGCAGAGGGGCCACCTACGAGCAGTACTTC. Protein: CASRGATYEQYF.

The rearrangement uses TRBV20-1 and TRBJ2-7; 9 nucleotides match TRBD1. The CDR3 contains 14 residues. CDR1 DFQATT and CDR2 SNEGSKA come from the germline V gene (reference sequence). Trimming removed 5 bases from V and 3 bases from J; junction bases left unmatched: 8. For the CDR3, the DNA is TGCAGTGCTTTTAGACGGGACAGGGACTACGAGCAGTACTTC. Translating it yields CSAFRRDRDYEQYF.

The V gene is TRBV5-1, the J gene TRBJ1-1; a weak D match, TRBD1 (5 bases). Germline-derived CDR1 and CDR2 are SGHRS and YFSETQ. The CDR3 is made up of 14 amino acids. V lost 4 bases and J 8 bases, leaving 18 bases between the germline ends. The CDR3 bases are TGCGCCAGCAGCATAGACCGGGACTACGGGGAAGCTTTCTTT. Protein sequence: CASSIDRDYGEAFF. The full variable domain, its missing parts supplied by reference TRBV5-1 and TRBJ1-1, is KAGVTQTPRYLIKTRGQQVTLSCSPISGHRSVSWYQQTPGQGLQFLFEYFSETQRNKGNFPGRFSGRQFSNSRSEMNVSTLELGDSALYLCASSIDRDYGEAFFGQGTRLTVV.

This clonotype was observed a few times. The chain links TRBV7-2 to TRBJ2-5; D tentatively fits TRBD1 or TRBD2 (5 bases each). The V end was cut by 5 bases, the J end by 13 bases, with 26 bases between. The CDR3 has 15 residues. CDR1 and CDR2 (germline): SGHTA, FQGNSA. The CDR3 protein is CASSDSVLGRDRSYF. CDR3 DNA: TGTGCCAGCAGCGACTCTGTGCTGGGCCGGGACCGCTCGTACTTC.

This clonotype was seen a handful of times. The chain couples TRBV10-3 to TRBJ2-1, with 11 bases identical to TRBD1. Germline trimming cut 7 bases from V and 9 bases from J; bases unmatched to any gene: 5. The CDR3 is 13 residues long. The germline V gene encodes CDR1 ENHRY and CDR2 SYGVKD. The CDR3 loop reads CAITRTGGGEQFF. Here the CDR3 DNA reads TGTGCCATCACCAGGACAGGGGGCGGTGAGCAGTTCTTC.

This clonotype has just a few counts. One junction end disagrees with the germline gene, perhaps due to a read error. This sequence joins TRBV20-1 and TRBJ2-5; weak D call: TRBD1 (5 bases). This CDR3 contains 15 residues. Germline CDR1 reads DFQATT; CDR2 reads SNEGSKA (reference sequence). Written as DNA, the CDR3 is TGCAGTGCGAGAGGAAGGGGCGATTTGCAAGAGACCCAGTACTTC. Its translation is CSARGRGDLQETQYF.

This clonotype came up many times. This chain uses TRBV5-1 with TRBJ1-1; tentatively, D is TRBD1 (5 bases). The V gene lost 5 bases and the J gene lost 1 base, with 18 bases spanning the gap. Germline assignment: CDR1 SGHRS and CDR2 YFSETQ. CDR3 length: 16 amino acids. This chain's CDR3 is CASSHRGGLGNTEAFF. The CDR3 DNA reads as TGCGCCAGCAGTCACCGGGGGGGACTAGGGAACACTGAAGCTTTCTTT.

The genes are TRBV6-2 or TRBV6-3 and TRBJ1-5, with TRBD1 as a possible D gene (5 bases). V dropped 5 bases and J dropped 6 bases, with 17 bases sitting between them. Germline V gene lookup returns CDR1 MNHEY and CDR2 SVGEGT. The CDR3 has 15 residues. The CDR3 DNA reads TGTGCCAGCAGTCTTATGAGGGGTTTGGGTCAGCCCCAGCATTTT. Translated: CASSLMRGLGQPQHF.

In its sample, this clonotype was seen once. The rearrangement joins TRBV7-6 to TRBJ2-5, with TRBD2 matching 11 bases. The germline V gene has CDR1 SGHVS and CDR2 FNYEAQ. The CDR3 is 16 amino acids. V trimming: 2 bases; J trimming: 4 bases; junction bases outside the gene matches: 6. CDR3 residues: CASSLTFLAGGETQYF. DNA for the CDR3: TGTGCCAGCAGCTTAACGTTTCTAGCGGGGGGAGAGACCCAGTACTTC. Using reference TRBV7-6 and TRBJ2-5 for the parts outside the CDR3, the full variable domain is GAGVSQSPRYKVTKRGQDVALRCDPISGHVSLYWYRQALGQGPEFLTYFNYEAQQDKSGLPNDRFSAERPEGSISTLTIQRTEQRDSAMYRCASSLTFLAGGETQYFGPGTRLLVL.

A word on this clonotype: A read error may account for a junction end that differs from germline. The CDR3 here is CAGSRLNTGELFF. Here the CDR3 DNA reads TGCGCCGGCAGCCGATTAAACACCGGGGAGCTGTTTTTT. The chain links TRBV5-1 to TRBJ2-2; D is unresolved. CDR3 length: 13 amino acids. Germline V gene data show CDR1 as SGHRS and CDR2 as YFSETQ.

In its sample, this clonotype was seen a few times. The V call is TRBV10-3, the J call TRBJ2-5; D perhaps matches TRBD2 (7 bases). CDR3 length equals 15 residues. V gave up 5 bases and J gave up 4 bases, with 17 bases separating them. From germline, CDR1 is ENHRY and CDR2 SYGVKD. CDR3 residues: CAISSGGPMGETQYF. The DNA of the CDR3 is TGTGCCATCAGTTCCGGGGGGCCGATGGGAGAGACCCAGTACTTC.

This clonotype has a handful of counts. The chain links TRBV7-2 to TRBJ1-2; the match to TRBD1 covers 7 bases. V lost 1 base and J lost 4; bases outside the gene matches: 9. The CDR3 length is 16 residues. The V gene's germline CDR1 is SGHTA and CDR2 FQGNSA. CDR3 nucleotides: TGTGCCAGCAGCTTAGTTGGAGGGGGCCTGCTCTATGGCTACACCTTC. Translation: CASSLVGGGLLYGYTF.

V usage is TRBV27 and J usage is TRBJ2-7; 7 bases are a match to TRBD1. CDR3 length: 13 amino acids. With 5 bases clipped from V and 3 bases from J, the junction kept 4 bases outside the gene matches. The germline gives CDR1 MNHEY, CDR2 SMNVEV (reference sequence). The CDR3 DNA sequence: TGTGCCAGCAGTCTTCGACAGGGCTACGAGCAGTACGTC. Translation gives CASSLRQGYEQYV.

The chain recombines TRBV6-5 with TRBJ2-4; D possibly uses TRBD1 or TRBD2 (5 bases each). Germline CDR1 MNHEY, CDR2 SVGAGI. The CDR3 length is 14 residues. Trimming left V 2 bases short and J 11 bases short, with 16 bases between. The CDR3 nucleotides are TGTGCCAGCAGTTACGGGACCGTTTCAGGCTTTCAGTACTTC. This gives the protein CASSYGTVSGFQYF.

The rearrangement links TRBV15 to TRBJ1-2; 10 bases agree with TRBD1. Germline trimming cut 2 bases from V and 5 bases from J; bases unmatched to any gene: 14. The CDR3 extends over 18 amino acids. In germline, CDR1 is LNHNV, CDR2 YYDKDF (reference sequence). CDR3 DNA sequence: TGTGCCACCAGCAGAACCGGCGTGACAGGGGGCGCTTTTTATGGCTACACCTTC. Its protein product is CATSRTGVTGGAFYGYTF.

Many counts were recorded for this clonotype. The chain couples TRBV5-1 to TRBJ2-5; D may correspond to TRBD1 or TRBD2 (6 bases each). Looked up from germline, CDR1 is SGHRS and CDR2 is YFSETQ. V was clipped by 4 bases and J by 5 bases, with 15 bases between them. The CDR3 loop spans 14 amino acids. This CDR3 reads CASSLGGDSETQYF. The DNA for the CDR3 is TGCGCCAGCAGCCTGGGGGGCGACAGTGAGACCCAGTACTTC.

This clonotype appeared a few times. The chain uses TRBV10-3 and TRBJ2-4; D may be TRBD2 (5 bases). Per the germline V gene, CDR1 is ENHRY and CDR2 is SYGVKD. The V end lost 1 base, the J end lost 0 bases, and 10 bases lay between the germline ends. The CDR3 is 16 amino acids. CDR3: CAISEYGGLAKNIQYF. The CDR3 DNA reads as TGTGCCATCAGTGAGTATGGCGGACTAGCCAAAAACATTCAGTACTTC.

DNA for the CDR3: TGTGCCAGCACCGCGGGACAGGGGGTTCCAGATACGCAGTATTTT. Translation gives CASTAGQGVPDTQYF. The genes are TRBV5-8 and TRBJ2-3; 11 nucleotides line up with TRBD1. The CDR3 extends over 15 amino acids. J was trimmed by 4 bases and V by 6 bases; bases with no gene match: 7. The germline gives CDR1 SGHTS, CDR2 YDEGEE.

The sample holds a few counts of this clonotype. The chain is built from TRBV4-1 and TRBJ2-3; D might be TRBD2 (5 bases). This CDR3 comprises 14 residues. Per germline, CDR1 MGHRA and CDR2 YSYEKL. Trimming cost V 3 bases and J 2 bases, with 9 bases left between them. DNA for the CDR3: TGCGCCAGCAGCCACTGGGAGCCCACAGATACGCAGTATTTT. Protein sequence: CASSHWEPTDTQYF.

This sequence joins TRBV27 and TRBJ1-2; D is unclear. CDR1 and CDR2 from the germline V gene are MNHEY and SMNVEV (reference sequence). V was pared by 3 bases and J by 4 bases, with 12 bases between. There are 14 residues in the CDR3. The CDR3 spells CASSLGSWGYGYTF. The DNA of the CDR3 is TGTGCCAGCAGTTTGGGCAGTTGGGGCTATGGCTACACCTTC.

V usage is TRBV18 and J usage is TRBJ1-3; TRBD1 might be the D (5 bases). Trimming pared 6 bases from V and 4 bases from J, leaving 13 bases between. Germline loops: CDR1 KGHSH, CDR2 LQKENI. This CDR3 is 14 amino acids long. DNA of the CDR3: TGTGCCAGCTCGGGACTAGAAATCGGAAACACCATATATTTT. This gives the protein CASSGLEIGNTIYF.

This clonotype has just a few counts. The V gene is TRBV5-4, the J gene TRBJ2-2; D is unresolved. CDR1 is SGHNT and CDR2 is YYREEE in the germline V gene (reference sequence). The CDR3 is 16 residues long. V was cut by 0 bases and J by 2 bases, with 11 bases left in between. Here the CDR3 DNA reads TGTGCCAGCAGCTTGGCCCCGACACTCAACACCGGGGAGCTGTTTTTT. It encodes CASSLAPTLNTGELFF.

This clonotype is a singleton in its sample. The chain links TRBV20-1 to TRBJ2-7; 7 bases agree with TRBD2. V lost 3 bases to trimming and J lost 2 bases; unmatched junction nucleotides: 4. This CDR3 comprises 13 residues. The germline V gene has CDR1 DFQATT and CDR2 SNEGSKA (reference sequence). CDR3 DNA sequence: TGCAGTGCTAGTGACGGGGGGACCTACGAGCAGTACGTC. Translation gives CSASDGGTYEQYV.

In this sample, this clonotype turned up a few times. The rearrangement joins TRBV2 to TRBJ1-2, with no clear D. Trimming shortened V by 0 bases and J by 4 bases, and 15 bases separated the two germline ends. The germline CDR1 and CDR2 sequences are SNHLY and FYNNEI. The CDR3 is 16 amino acids. The CDR3 DNA reads as TGTGCCAGCAGTGAAGCGCTTCGGGCACCGAGCTATGGCTACACCTTC. Its protein product is CASSEALRAPSYGYTF. The entire variable domain, with the rest obtained from reference TRBV2 and TRBJ1-2, is as follows: EPEVTQTPSHQVTQMGQEVILRCVPISNHLYFYWYRQILGQKVEFLVSFYNNEISEKSEIFDDQFSVERPDGSNFTLKIRSTKLEDSAMYFCASSEALRAPSYGYTFGSGTRLTVV.

This clonotype was detected a few times. This chain connects TRBV20-1 to TRBJ2-7, with D perhaps TRBD1 (6 bases). V gave up 3 bases and J gave up 3 bases, with 12 bases separating them. Germline loops: CDR1 DFQATT, CDR2 SNEGSKA (reference sequence). This CDR3 is built from 13 residues. CDR3 sequence (DNA): TGCAGTGCTAGCCGGTCAGGGGTCTACGAGCAGTACGTC. It yields the protein CSASRSGVYEQYV.

The sample holds one count of this clonotype. The J gene is TRBJ2-3, the V gene TRBV28; D may be TRBD1 (5 bases). Between the trimmed V and J ends, which lost 2 bases and 7 bases, there was a span of 10 bases. Germline values: CDR1 MDHEN, CDR2 SYDVKM. The CDR3 is made up of 13 amino acids. The CDR3: CASSLGAENTQYF. The CDR3 coding sequence is TGTGCCAGCAGTTTAGGGGCAGAAAATACGCAGTATTTT.